Following are 13 T cell receptor beta chains from one sample sequenced in a study of vaccination and CD4 T cells after COVID-19. Their antigen targets remain unknown. Sequenced with the Oncomine TCR Beta short-read assay was DNA taken from cultured CD4+ T cells. TCRdb fed the PCR reads into MiXCR, producing one record per CDR3 protein. The sample lists about 20,000 distinct CDR3 sequences, approximately 50% occurring once. Treatment defined: approximately 9-day PBMC culture with coronavirus spike peptide pools or control peptides (ViraFEST assay). Sequences were obtained from CD4+ T cells from blood, cultured in vitro. All receptors derive from a human donor who had recovered from COVID-19.

The chain carries TRBV6-2 or TRBV6-3 and TRBJ2-1; 8 nucleotides agree with TRBD2. The germline V gene encodes CDR1 MNHEY and CDR2 SVGEGT. This CDR3 has 16 amino acids. The J segment lost 7 bases and the V segment lost 0 bases, leaving 8 bases of the junction unmatched. The CDR3 loop reads CASSYSREAQSNEQFF. DNA of the CDR3: TGTGCCAGCAGTTACTCGCGGGAGGCCCAATCGAATGAGCAGTTCTTC.

This rearrangement joins TRBV28 to TRBJ2-1, with a tentative D call TRBD1 (6 bases). Germline V gene sequence: CDR1 MDHEN, CDR2 SYDVKM. The CDR3 sequence is 14 residues long. V was pared by 11 bases and J by 4 bases, with 18 bases between. The CDR3 spells CAWGVGARYNEQFF. The CDR3 DNA reads TGTGCCTGGGGCGTGGGGGCCAGATACAATGAGCAGTTCTTC.

The chain carries TRBV30 and TRBJ2-5; D not resolved. Trimming removed 0 bases from V and 5 bases from J, with 7 bases in between. CDR1 is GTSNPN, CDR2 SVGIG, per germline (reference sequence). This CDR3 is built from 12 residues. The CDR3 sequence: CAWSVRDETQYF. CDR3 DNA sequence: TGTGCCTGGAGTGTACGAGACGAGACCCAGTACTTC.

This chain uses TRBV7-6 with TRBJ1-1; a possible D gene is TRBD1 (6 bases). Looked up from germline, CDR1 is SGHVS and CDR2 is FNYEAQ. Between the trimmed V and J ends, which lost 5 bases and 1 base, there was a span of 11 bases. This CDR3 contains 14 residues. This chain's CDR3 is CASSPGQKNTEAFF. The CDR3 DNA follows: TGTGCCAGCAGCCCAGGACAGAAGAACACTGAAGCTTTCTTT.

The rearrangement links TRBV6-1 to TRBJ1-1; D gene unclear. Germline CDR1 MNHNS, CDR2 SASEGT. The CDR3 is 13 amino acids. Trimming took 5 bases from V and 4 from J, leaving 11 bases between them. CDR3 residues: CASSRPAGTEAFF. The CDR3 DNA follows: TGTGCCAGCAGTCGTCCAGCGGGCACTGAAGCTTTCTTT.

This clonotype occurred a few times. The chain has TRBV6-1 and TRBJ2-1; D might be TRBD1 (5 bases). The germline CDR1 and CDR2 sequences are MNHNS and SASEGT. Trimming took off 6 bases at V and 12 bases at J, with 12 bases between the two ends. The CDR3 is 11 amino acids. The CDR3 loop is CASREIGVQFF. The CDR3 bases are TGTGCCAGCAGGGAAATAGGGGTGCAGTTCTTC.

The chain recombines TRBV19 with TRBJ1-5; possible D gene TRBD1, 5 bases. The CDR3 contains 17 residues. The germline CDR1 and CDR2 sequences are LNHDA and SQIVND (reference sequence). The V end lost 1 base, the J end lost 0 bases, and 13 bases lay between the germline ends. DNA of the CDR3: TGTGCCAGTAGTATAGGTGGAGACAGCTATAGCAATCAGCCCCAGCATTTT. Its protein product is CASSIGGDSYSNQPQHF.

The chain couples TRBV12-3 or TRBV12-4 to TRBJ1-6; tentative D call: TRBD1 (5 bases). This CDR3 region has 13 residues. V was trimmed by 5 bases and J by 10 bases, leaving 12 bases between them. The CDR3 nucleotides are TGTGCCAGCAGTGGGGACCTGGGGTCACCCCTCCACTTT. The encoded protein is CASSGDLGSPLHF.

The chain has TRBV28 and TRBJ1-5; D remains unclear. The germline V gene has CDR1 MDHEN and CDR2 SYDVKM. The CDR3 covers 15 residues. The V end was cut by 3 bases, the J end by 4 bases, with 13 bases between. CDR3 nucleotide sequence: TGTGCCAGCAGTTTTAGTGACACCTTTAATCAGCCCCAGCATTTT. Protein: CASSFSDTFNQPQHF. The variable domain in full, completed from reference TRBV28 and TRBJ1-5, reads DVKVTQSSRYLVKRTGEKVFLECVQDMDHENMFWYRQDPGLGLRLIYFSYDVKMKEKGDIPEGYSVSREKKERFSLILESASTNQTSMYLCASSFSDTFNQPQHFGDGTRLSIL.

This clonotype was observed a handful of times. This chain links TRBV15 with TRBJ2-7; TRBD2 matches 9 bases. The germline gives CDR1 LNHNV, CDR2 YYDKDF (reference sequence). The CDR3 consists of 15 residues. V was pared by 1 base and J by 2 bases, with 3 bases of the junction left unmatched. The chain's CDR3 is CATSRVPSGAYEQYF. Written as DNA, the CDR3 is TGTGCCACCAGCAGAGTCCCTAGCGGGGCCTACGAGCAGTACTTC. The variable domain in full, with the rest retrieved from reference TRBV15 and TRBJ2-7, is DAMVIQNPRYQVTQFGKPVTLSCSQTLNHNVMYWYQQKSSQAPKLLFHYYDKDFNNEADTPDNFQSRRPNTSFCFLDIRSPGLGDTAMYLCATSRVPSGAYEQYFGPGTRLTVT.

The V call is TRBV25-1, the J call TRBJ2-5; 8 nucleotides line up with TRBD2. Trimming cost V 5 bases and J 5 bases; bases outside gene matches: 7. The CDR3 sequence is 14 residues long. Germline assignment: CDR1 MGHDK and CDR2 SYGVNS. CDR3 amino acids: CASSRAGGAETQYF. CDR3 in DNA: TGTGCCAGCAGTCGGGCGGGGGGCGCGGAGACCCAGTACTTC. The full variable domain, completed using reference TRBV25-1 and TRBJ2-5, is EADIYQTPRYLVIGTGKKITLECSQTMGHDKMYWYQQDPGMELHLIHYSYGVNSTEKGDLSSESTVSRIRTEHFPLTLESARPSHTSQYLCASSRAGGAETQYFGPGTRLLVL.

The gene calls are TRBV16 and TRBJ1-1; D remains ambiguous. The ends were cut back, 5 bases at V and 0 bases at J, with 10 bases in the middle. The CDR3 loop spans 14 amino acids. Germline V gene data show CDR1 as KGHSY and CDR2 as FQNENV. The CDR3 spells CASSSQLMNTEAFF. The CDR3 region has the DNA TGTGCCAGCAGCTCCCAGCTTATGAACACTGAAGCTTTCTTT.

The table lists this clonotype with a few counts. V usage is TRBV20-1 and J usage is TRBJ1-1, with 7 bases matching TRBD1. CDR1 is DFQATT and CDR2 is SNEGSKA in the germline V gene (reference sequence). This CDR3 comprises 13 residues. V lost 6 bases, J lost 5 bases, and 9 bases stayed unmatched. CDR3 loop: CSAPRRGWTEAFF. DNA of the CDR3: TGCAGTGCGCCCCGCAGGGGGTGGACTGAAGCTTTCTTT.